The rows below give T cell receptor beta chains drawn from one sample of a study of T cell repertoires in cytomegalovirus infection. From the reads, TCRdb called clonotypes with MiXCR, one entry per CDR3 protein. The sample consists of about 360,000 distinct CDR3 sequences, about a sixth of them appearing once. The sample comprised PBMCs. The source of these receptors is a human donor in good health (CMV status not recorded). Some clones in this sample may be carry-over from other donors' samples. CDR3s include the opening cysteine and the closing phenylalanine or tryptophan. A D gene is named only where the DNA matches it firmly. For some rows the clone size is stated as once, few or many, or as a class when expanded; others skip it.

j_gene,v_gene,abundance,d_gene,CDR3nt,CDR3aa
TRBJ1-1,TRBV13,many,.,TGTGCCAGTAGTCACAACACTGAAGCTTTCTTT,CASSHNTEAFF
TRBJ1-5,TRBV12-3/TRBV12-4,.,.,TGTGCCAGCAGTTTAGGGGCAGGGCAAAGACAGCCCCAGCATTTT,CASSLGAGQRQPQHF
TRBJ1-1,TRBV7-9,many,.,TGTGCCAGCAGCTTAGGCTCGTGGGATCGGATGAACACTGAAGCTTTCTTT,CASSLGSWDRMNTEAFF
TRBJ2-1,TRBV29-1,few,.,TGCAGCGTTGGCAGGGTCTATAGGAATGAGCAGTTCTTC,CSVGRVYRNEQFF
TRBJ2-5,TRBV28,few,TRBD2,TGTGCCAGCAGTTTATGGGCCCCCAGCGGGGGGTCACAAGAGACCCAGTACTTC,CASSLWAPSGGSQETQYF
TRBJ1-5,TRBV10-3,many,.,TGTGCCGCGCGAACGCCGTCTGAGGAAGGGATCAATCAGCCCCAGCATTTT,CAARTPSEEGINQPQHF
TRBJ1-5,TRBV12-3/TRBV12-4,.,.,TGTGCCAGCAACCAGGGTGTAGATCAGCCCCAGCATTTT,CASNQGVDQPQHF
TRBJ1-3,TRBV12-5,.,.,TGTGCCTTCGGCTCTGGAAACACCATATATTTT,CAFGSGNTIYF
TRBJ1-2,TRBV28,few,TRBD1,TGTGCCAGCAGTTTCCTCAGGGGGGGGGCCGGCTATGGCTACACCTTC,CASSFLRGGAGYGYTF
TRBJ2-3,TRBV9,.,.,TGTGCCAGCAGCGTACTTAGCACAGATACGCAGTATTTT,CASSVLSTDTQYF
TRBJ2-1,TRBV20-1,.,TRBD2,TGCAGTGCTGTGGTCACCACGGGGGGAATGGTTGAGCAGTTCTTC,CSAVVTTGGMVEQFF
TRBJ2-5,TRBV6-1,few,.,TGTGCCACCGAGGGGTACCAAGAGACCCAGTACTTC,CATEGYQETQYF
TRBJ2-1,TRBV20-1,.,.,TGCAGTGCCCTCCTCCCCACGGGACGGTTGAATGAGCAGTTCTTC,CSALLPTGRLNEQFF
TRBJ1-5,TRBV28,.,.,TGTGCCAGCAGTTTAACTCATCAGCCCCAGCATTTT,CASSLTHQPQHF
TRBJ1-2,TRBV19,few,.,TGTGCCAGTAGTGGCGGCGGGGTCTATGGCTACACCTTC,CASSGGGVYGYTF
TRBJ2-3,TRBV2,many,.,TGTGCCAGCAGTGACAACAGGGACTCAGATACGCAGTATTTT,CASSDNRDSDTQYF
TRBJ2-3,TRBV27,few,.,TGTGCCAGCAGTTTATTTTCGGCGGGAAGTGGATCGGATACGCAGTATTTT,CASSLFSAGSGSDTQYF
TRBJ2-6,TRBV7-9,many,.,TGTGCCAGCAGCCCCAAGAATTCCGGCGGGGCCAACGTCCTGACTTTC,CASSPKNSGGANVLTF
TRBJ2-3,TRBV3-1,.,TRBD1,TGTGCCAGCAGCCCTCAGGGGGCAACAGATACGCAGTATTTT,CASSPQGATDTQYF
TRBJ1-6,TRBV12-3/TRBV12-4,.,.,TGTGCCAGCACCCTCTACGAGGGTTCACCCCTCCACTTT,CASTLYEGSPLHF
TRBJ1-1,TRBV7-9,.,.,TGTGCCAGCAAAGTCAGTGTCAGCCAGGGGACTGAAGCTTTCTTT,CASKVSVSQGTEAFF
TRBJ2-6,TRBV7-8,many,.,TGTGCCAGCAGCTTAGTTGGGAGTCGGTCGTGGGGGGCCAACGTCCTGACTTTC,CASSLVGSRSWGANVLTF
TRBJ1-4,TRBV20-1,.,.,TGCAGTGCTAGCTATGGGCCGAATAATGAAAAACTGTTTTTT,CSASYGPNNEKLFF
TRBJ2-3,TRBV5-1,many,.,TGCGCCAGCAGCTCAAGCAGGGACACCATTCCAGATACGCAGTATTTT,CASSSSRDTIPDTQYF
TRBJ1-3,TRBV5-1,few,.,TGCGCCAGCAGCCAGGACGGGAACTCTGGAAACACCATATATTTT,CASSQDGNSGNTIYF
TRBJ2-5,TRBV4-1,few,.,TGCGCCAGCAGCCACAGATCTGGAGAGACCCAGTACTTC,CASSHRSGETQYF
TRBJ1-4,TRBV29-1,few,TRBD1,TGCAGCGCTGCCCCCTCATGGACAGGAATCGGAACTAATGAAAAACTGTTTTTT,CSAAPSWTGIGTNEKLFF
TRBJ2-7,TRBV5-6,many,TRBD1,TGTGCCAGCAGACGAGACAGGGACCACTACGAGCAGTACTTC,CASRRDRDHYEQYF
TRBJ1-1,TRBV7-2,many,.,TGTGCCAGCAGCCTCCGTGTACGGCAGAACACTGAAGCTTTCTTT,CASSLRVRQNTEAFF
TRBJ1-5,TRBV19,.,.,TGTGCCAGTAGTATTTTTTGGCAGGGAAGCAATCAGCCCCAGCATTTT,CASSIFWQGSNQPQHF
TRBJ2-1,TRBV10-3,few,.,TGTGCCAGCGCAGGGGGCGGGACGGGGGGCCTTGCCTACAATGAGCAGTTCTTC,CASAGGGTGGLAYNEQFF
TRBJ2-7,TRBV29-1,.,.,TGCAGCGTTGCGACCGACGGCGAGCAGTACTTC,CSVATDGEQYF
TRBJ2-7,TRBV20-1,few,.,TGCAGTGCCCCCGGCGAGTACTACGAGCAGTACTTC,CSAPGEYYEQYF
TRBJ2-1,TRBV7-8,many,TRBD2,TGTGCCAGCAGCTTTGTCCCGAACTATAGCGGGATCTACAATGAGCAGTTCTTC,CASSFVPNYSGIYNEQFF
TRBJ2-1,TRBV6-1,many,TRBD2,TGTGCCAGCAGTTTGACTAGCGGGAAGGGAGGCAATGAGCAGTTCTTC,CASSLTSGKGGNEQFF
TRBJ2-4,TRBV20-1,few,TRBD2,TGCAGTGCTAGAGTTGAAGCGGGGGGCCAAAAAAACATTCAGTACTTC,CSARVEAGGQKNIQYF
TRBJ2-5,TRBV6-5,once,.,TGTGCCAGCAGTTACGGAGGTCCCCGTCCGGAGACCCAGTACTTC,CASSYGGPRPETQYF
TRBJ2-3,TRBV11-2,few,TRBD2,TGTGCCAGCAGCCCCGGGACTAGCGGGAGCGGGTTTCGTATGGATACGCAGTATTTT,CASSPGTSGSGFRMDTQYF
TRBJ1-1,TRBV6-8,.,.,TGTGCCAGCAGTTACTCAGGTTTCGGTCAGATAAACACTGAAGCTTTCTTT,CASSYSGFGQINTEAFF
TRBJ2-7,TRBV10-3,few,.,TGTGCCATCAGTGGGGCTGTTCAAGGGGCCACCTACGAGCAGTACTTC,CAISGAVQGATYEQYF
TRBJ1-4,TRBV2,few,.,TGTGCCAGCGAAGGTGACGGTGAAAAACTGTTTTTT,CASEGDGEKLFF
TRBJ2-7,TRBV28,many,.,TGTGCCAGCAGAGGCGCGAGTAGCGGAGCCACCTACGAGCAGTACTTC,CASRGASSGATYEQYF
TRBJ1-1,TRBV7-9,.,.,TGTGCCAGCAGCTTAGAGGGACACCAGTACACTGAAGCTTTCTTT,CASSLEGHQYTEAFF
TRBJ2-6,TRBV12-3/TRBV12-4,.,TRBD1,TGTGCCAGCAGATGGACAGGGGATTCCTCTGGGGCCAACGTCCTGACTTTC,CASRWTGDSSGANVLTF
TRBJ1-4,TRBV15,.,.,TGTGCCACCAGCAGAGACTGGACTAAAACTAATGAAAAACTGTTTTTT,CATSRDWTKTNEKLFF
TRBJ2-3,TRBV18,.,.,TGTGCCAGCTCACCACAAGTCCATTCGTACTCCCAGGATACGCAGTATTTT,CASSPQVHSYSQDTQYF